This is a list of T cell receptor beta chains from one sample in a study of shared clonotypes between healthy human individuals. The method was immunoSEQ multiplex PCR; TCRdb's version includes in-frame clones alone and lacks a portion of them. The table records about 490,000 clones, around 80% of them present only once. The sequenced sample consisted of PBMCs. All receptors derive from a woman in her thirties or forties in good health. Some clones in this sample may be carry-over from other donors' samples. Both conserved end residues are part of each CDR3. The D gene is left open where the match is weak. Clone size, where shown, is once, few, many, or a class for clones that have expanded.

j_call clone_size v_call d_call cdr3_aa cdr3_nt
TRBJ1-2 - TRBV6-5 - CASSYSTEGNYGYTF TGTGCCAGCAGTTATTCGACTGAGGGGAACTATGGCTACACCTTC
TRBJ2-1 - TRBV7-7 - CASSWGLGRDNEQFF TGTGCCAGCAGCTGGGGGTTGGGACGTGACAATGAGCAGTTCTTC
TRBJ2-1 - TRBV9 - CASSTGPPKSHNEQFF TGTGCCAGCAGCACCGGACCTCCCAAGTCTCACAATGAGCAGTTCTTC
TRBJ2-2 - TRBV7-2 TRBD2 CASSEDGRAGNTGELFF TGTGCCAGCAGCGAGGACGGGAGGGCCGGGAACACCGGGGAGCTGTTTTTT
TRBJ2-1 many TRBV5-1 - CASSLAPGDAYNEQFF TGCGCCAGCAGCTTGGCCCCAGGGGACGCCTACAATGAGCAGTTCTTC
TRBJ2-5 - TRBV29-1 TRBD2 CSVDGTSGTQETQYF TGCAGCGTTGACGGAACTAGCGGGACTCAAGAGACCCAGTACTTC
TRBJ1-5 - TRBV28 - CASSPMGNQPQHF TGTGCCAGCAGTCCCATGGGGAATCAGCCCCAGCATTTT
TRBJ1-1 - TRBV21-1 - CASSKEMKGQGNTEAFF TGTGCCAGCAGCAAAGAAATGAAAGGACAGGGGAACACTGAAGCTTTCTTT
TRBJ1-2 - TRBV18 - CASSPPGGGGYTF TGTGCCAGCTCACCACCAGGTGGAGGGGGCTACACCTTC
TRBJ2-7 - TRBV5-6 - CASSLLDSYEQYF TGTGCCAGCAGCTTGCTGGACTCCTACGAGCAGTACTTC
TRBJ2-7 - TRBV19 - CASSIAPSYEQYF TGTGCCAGTAGTATAGCCCCCAGTTACGAGCAGTACTTC
TRBJ2-7 - TRBV29-1 TRBD1 CSVNAPGQGFSEQYF TGCAGCGTGAACGCCCCGGGACAGGGATTCTCCGAGCAGTACTTC
TRBJ2-2 - TRBV10-2 TRBD2 CASRYLSGTSTPGELFF TGCGCCAGCAGGTACCTTTCCGGGACTAGCACCCCCGGGGAGCTGTTTTTT
TRBJ2-6 - TRBV6-1 - CASNAPGANVLTF TGTGCCAGCAACGCTCCTGGGGCCAACGTCCTGACTTTC
TRBJ2-4 - TRBV5-6 - CASSLARQGNNIQYF TGTGCCAGCAGCTTGGCCAGGCAGGGCAACAACATTCAGTACTTC
TRBJ1-2 - TRBV19 - CASSPGTVNYGYTF TGTGCCAGTAGTCCCGGGACGGTTAACTATGGCTACACCTTC
TRBJ1-5 - TRBV21-1 - CASFLGQTRNQPQHF TGTGCCAGTTTCCTAGGGCAGACTCGCAATCAGCCCCAGCATTTT
TRBJ2-1 - TRBV2 TRBD1 CASSPRTGNNEQFF TGTGCCAGCAGTCCCCGGACAGGGAACAATGAGCAGTTCTTC
TRBJ2-7 - TRBV28 TRBD1 CASSPVDRDSYEQYF TGTGCCAGCAGCCCGGTAGACAGGGACTCCTACGAGCAGTACTTC
TRBJ2-1 - TRBV28 TRBD2 CASSFDSGRPSEQFF TGTGCCAGCAGTTTCGACAGCGGGAGGCCAAGTGAGCAGTTCTTC
TRBJ2-7 - TRBV28 TRBD1 CASSVGTGGPYEQYF TGTGCCAGCAGTGTCGGGACAGGGGGCCCCTACGAGCAGTACTTC
TRBJ1-4 - TRBV5-6 TRBD1 CASSWRGTGDEKLFF TGTGCCAGCAGCTGGAGGGGGACAGGAGATGAAAAACTGTTTTTT
TRBJ1-1 few TRBV2 - CASKVQPNTEAFF TGTGCCAGCAAGGTCCAACCGAACACTGAAGCTTTCTTT
TRBJ1-5 - TRBV27 - CASSPQATINQPQHF TGTGCCAGCAGTCCACAGGCAACGATCAATCAGCCCCAGCATTTT
TRBJ2-2 few TRBV2 - CASHLSPDTGELFF TGTGCCAGCCATTTATCCCCTGACACCGGGGAGCTGTTTTTT
TRBJ1-2 - TRBV5-1 - CASSLDKNYGYTF TGCGCCAGCAGCTTGGACAAAAACTATGGCTACACCTTC
TRBJ2-2 - TRBV11-2 - CASTPMVANTGELFF TGTGCCAGCACCCCGATGGTAGCGAACACCGGGGAGCTGTTTTTT
TRBJ2-1 - TRBV6-5 TRBD2 CASSYLAGDNNEQFF TGTGCCAGCAGTTATCTAGCGGGAGATAACAATGAGCAGTTCTTC
TRBJ2-2 many TRBV6-4 TRBD2 CASSVAGEGTGELFF TGTGCCAGCAGTGTAGCGGGAGAGGGAACCGGGGAGCTGTTTTTT
TRBJ2-3 - TRBV5-6 - CASSLGRVDTQYF TGTGCCAGCAGCTTGGGACGGGTTGATACGCAGTATTTT
TRBJ1-2 - TRBV10-3 - CAISAGSSYGYTF TGTGCCATCAGTGCTGGGAGTAGCTATGGCTACACCTTC
TRBJ1-3 - TRBV7-8 - CASSSWGTSSGNTIYF TGTGCCAGCAGCTCCTGGGGGACATCCTCTGGAAACACCATATATTTT